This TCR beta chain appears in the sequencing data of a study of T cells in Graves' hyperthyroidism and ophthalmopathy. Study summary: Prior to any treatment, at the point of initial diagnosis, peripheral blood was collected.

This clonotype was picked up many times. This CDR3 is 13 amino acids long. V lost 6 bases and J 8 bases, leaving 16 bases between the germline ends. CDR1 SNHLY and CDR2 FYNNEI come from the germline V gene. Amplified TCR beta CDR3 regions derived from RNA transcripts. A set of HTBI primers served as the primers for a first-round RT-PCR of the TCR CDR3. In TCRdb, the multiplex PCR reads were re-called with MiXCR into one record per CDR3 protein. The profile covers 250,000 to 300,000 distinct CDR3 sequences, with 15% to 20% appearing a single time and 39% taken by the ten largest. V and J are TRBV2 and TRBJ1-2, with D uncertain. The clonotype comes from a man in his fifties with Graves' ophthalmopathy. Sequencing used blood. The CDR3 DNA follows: TGTGCCAGCAGGAAGGACCTATCTGGAGGCTACACCTTC. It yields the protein CASRKDLSGGYTF.